This is a list of T cell receptor beta chains from one sample in a study of T cells in Graves' hyperthyroidism and ophthalmopathy. TCRdb re-called the multiplex PCR reads with MiXCR, one entry per CDR3 protein. The sample contains about 200,000 distinct CDR3 sequences, 17% of which appear only once. The specimen was blood. Receptors were obtained from a woman in her forties or fifties with Graves' hyperthyroidism. CDR3s include the opening cysteine and the closing phenylalanine or tryptophan. D genes are given only for firm matches. Only some rows state a clone size, as once, few, many or a class for expanded clones.

d_gene	v_gene	abundance	j_gene	CDR3nt	CDR3aa
TRBD1	TRBV13	many	TRBJ2-3	TGTGCCAGCAGCTTCCGCTCGGGACAGGGAACAGATACGCAGTATTTT	CASSFRSGQGTDTQYF
.	TRBV19	many	TRBJ1-2	TGTGCCAGTAGTATTCCGACTGTCTATGGCTACACCTTC	CASSIPTVYGYTF
TRBD1	TRBV2	many	TRBJ1-5	TGTGCCAGCAACAGCGAGACAGGGTGGGAAAGTCAGCCCCAGCATTTT	CASNSETGWESQPQHF
.	TRBV28	many	TRBJ1-6	TGTGCCAGCAGTTTGACCGGGACACAGGGCCTCCACTTT	CASSLTGTQGLHF
.	TRBV29-1	many	TRBJ1-1	TGCAGCGTTGAATTCGGGCAGCAGAACACTGAAGCTTTCTTT	CSVEFGQQNTEAFF
.	TRBV6-9	.	TRBJ2-5	TGCGCCAGTTCCGACCGGGACCAAGAGACCCAGTACTTC	CASSDRDQETQYF
TRBD2	TRBV11-2	many	TRBJ2-2	TGTGCCAGCAGTAAAAGCGGGAGCGTCACCGGGGAGCTGTTTTTT	CASSKSGSVTGELFF
.	TRBV28	many	TRBJ2-7	TGTGCCAGCAGTTTTCCACAAGGACAGTTCTACGAGCAGTACTTC	CASSFPQGQFYEQYF
TRBD1	TRBV15	few	TRBJ1-1	TGTGCCACCGGAATCAGGGGGTCCGCCCGAACTGAAGCTTTCTTT	CATGIRGSARTEAFF
.	TRBV30	few	TRBJ1-4	TGTGCCTGGAGCTATGACAGCTCCGCAGAAAAACTGTTTTTT	CAWSYDSSAEKLFF
.	TRBV6-1	many	TRBJ2-5	TGTGCCAGCACCAGGAAGGGGACCCAGTACTTC	CASTRKGTQYF
.	TRBV6-2/TRBV6-3	once	TRBJ2-5	TGTGCCAGCAGTTCCCCTCGGAAGACCCAGTACTTC	CASSSPRKTQYF
TRBD1	TRBV12-3/TRBV12-4	.	TRBJ1-2	TGTGCCAGCACCTTACAGGGGGGATGGGGTGGCTACACCTTC	CASTLQGGWGGYTF